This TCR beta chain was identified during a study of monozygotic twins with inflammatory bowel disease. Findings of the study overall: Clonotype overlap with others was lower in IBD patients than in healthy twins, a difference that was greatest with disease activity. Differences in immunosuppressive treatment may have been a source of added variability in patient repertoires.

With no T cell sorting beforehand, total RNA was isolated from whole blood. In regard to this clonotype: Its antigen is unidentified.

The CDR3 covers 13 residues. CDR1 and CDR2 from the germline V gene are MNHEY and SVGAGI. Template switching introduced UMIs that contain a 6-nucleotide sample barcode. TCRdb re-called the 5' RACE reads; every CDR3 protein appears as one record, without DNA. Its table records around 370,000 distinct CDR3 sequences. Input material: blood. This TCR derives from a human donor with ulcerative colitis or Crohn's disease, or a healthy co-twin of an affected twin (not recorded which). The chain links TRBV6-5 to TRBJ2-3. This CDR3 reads CASSYLIGDTQYF.